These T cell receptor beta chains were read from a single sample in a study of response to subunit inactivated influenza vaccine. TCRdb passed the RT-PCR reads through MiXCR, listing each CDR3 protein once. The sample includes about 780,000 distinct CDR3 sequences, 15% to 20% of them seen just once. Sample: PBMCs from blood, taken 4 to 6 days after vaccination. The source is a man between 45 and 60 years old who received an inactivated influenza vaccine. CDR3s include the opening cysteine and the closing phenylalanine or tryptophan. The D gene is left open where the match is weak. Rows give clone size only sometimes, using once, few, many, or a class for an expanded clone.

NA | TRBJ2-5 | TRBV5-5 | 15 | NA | CASSYLTGFQETQYF | TGTGCCAGCAGCTACCTGACAGGCTTCCAAGAGACCCAGTACTTC
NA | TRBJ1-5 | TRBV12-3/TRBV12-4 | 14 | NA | CASSQGNSNQPQHF | TGTGCCAGCAGTCAGGGAAATAGCAATCAGCCCCAGCATTTT
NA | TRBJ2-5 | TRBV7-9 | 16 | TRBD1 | CASSPTGQIPRETQYF | TGTGCCAGCAGTCCTACGGGACAGATCCCAAGGGAGACCCAGTACTTC
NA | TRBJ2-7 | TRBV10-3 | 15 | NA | CAISDKTGLGYEQYF | TGTGCCATCAGTGATAAGACAGGCCTCGGCTACGAGCAGTACTTC
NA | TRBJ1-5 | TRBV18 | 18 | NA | CASSPPKDRFHSNQPQHF | TGTGCCAGCTCACCACCGAAGGACAGATTTCATAGCAATCAGCCCCAGCATTTT
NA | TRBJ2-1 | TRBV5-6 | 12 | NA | CASRLESNEQFF | TGTGCCAGCAGATTGGAATCTAATGAGCAGTTCTTC
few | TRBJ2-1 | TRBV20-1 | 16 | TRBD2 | CSARFVGLAGAHEQFF | TGCAGTGCTAGATTTGTGGGTCTAGCGGGAGCCCATGAGCAGTTCTTC
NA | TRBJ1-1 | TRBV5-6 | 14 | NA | CASSLYRKNTEAFF | TGTGCCAGCAGCTTATACAGAAAGAACACTGAAGCTTTCTTT
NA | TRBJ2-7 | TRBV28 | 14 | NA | CASSLGSWPYEQYF | TGTGCCAGCAGTTTAGGTAGCTGGCCGTACGAGCAGTACTTC
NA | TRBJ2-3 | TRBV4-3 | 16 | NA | CASSQRGGRAADTQYF | TGCGCCAGCAGCCAAAGGGGGGGCAGGGCCGCAGATACGCAGTATTTT
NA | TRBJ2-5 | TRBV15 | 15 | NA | CATSRETGVQETQYF | TGTGCCACCAGCAGAGAGACAGGCGTTCAAGAGACCCAGTACTTC
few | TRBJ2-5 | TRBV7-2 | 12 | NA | CASSLEVGAQYF | TGTGCCAGCAGCTTAGAAGTTGGGGCCCAGTACTTC
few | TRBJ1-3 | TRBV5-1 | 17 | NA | CASSLGTGQISGNTIYF | TGCGCCAGCAGCTTGGGCACCGGACAGATCTCTGGAAACACCATATATTTT
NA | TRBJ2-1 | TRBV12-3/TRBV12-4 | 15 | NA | CASSFGRASYNEQFF | TGTGCCAGCAGTTTCGGCAGGGCTTCCTACAATGAGCAGTTCTTC
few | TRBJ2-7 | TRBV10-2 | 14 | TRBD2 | CASSPSGDSYEQYF | TGCGCCAGCAGCCCGAGCGGGGACTCCTACGAGCAGTACTTC
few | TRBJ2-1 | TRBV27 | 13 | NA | CASIGGIQNEQFF | TGTGCCAGCATAGGTGGTATCCAGAATGAGCAGTTCTTC
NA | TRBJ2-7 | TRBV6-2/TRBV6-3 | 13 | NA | CASSPLGIYEQYF | TGTGCCAGCAGCCCCCTGGGGATCTACGAGCAGTACTTC
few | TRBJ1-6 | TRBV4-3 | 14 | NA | CASSLSRLDSPLHF | TGCGCCAGCAGCCTTAGCAGGTTGGATTCACCCCTCCACTTT
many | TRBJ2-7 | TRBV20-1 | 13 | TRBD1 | CSAGDRASYEQYF | TGCAGTGCTGGGGACAGGGCTTCCTACGAGCAGTACTTC
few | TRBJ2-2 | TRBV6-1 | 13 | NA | CASRGPNTGELFF | TGTGCCAGCCGGGGGCCGAACACCGGGGAGCTGTTTTTT
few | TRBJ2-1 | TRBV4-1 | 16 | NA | CASSQDPAQGRREQFF | TGCGCCAGCAGCCAAGATCCGGCGCAGGGGAGGCGTGAGCAGTTCTTC
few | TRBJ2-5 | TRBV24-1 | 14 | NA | CATSTPGGSETQYF | TGTGCCACCTCTACCCCCGGGGGATCTGAGACCCAGTACTTC
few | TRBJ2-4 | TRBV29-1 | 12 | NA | CSVEAALNIQYF | TGCAGCGTTGAGGCAGCCCTAAACATTCAGTACTTC